This TCR beta chain was identified in a study of OX40 agonist ivuxolimab in advanced cancers. Study at large: Patients with prior anti-PD-1, anti-PD-L1 or anti-CTLA-4 therapy were eligible; 35% to 50% had some. Partial responses were seen in three patients, one with hepatocellular carcinoma and two with cutaneous melanoma.

Sequencing used immunoSEQ multiplex PCR; TCRdb keeps in-frame clones, though not all of them. The sample contains approximately 49,000 clones, 84% of which appear only once. This CDR3 is built from 14 residues. V gave up 0 bases and J gave up 6 bases, with 10 bases separating them. Per the germline V gene, CDR1 is KGHSH and CDR2 is LQKENI. Points from the study as a whole: Some nonresponders likewise displayed low normalized T-cell clonal expansion. Partial responders at 0.1-3.0 mg/kg showed near-lowest clonal expansion.

A remark on this clone: Its antigen is unknown.

Sequenced material: CD4+ or CD8+ T cells sorted from blood, taken in a trial of the OX40 agonist ivuxolimab. The TCR was taken from an adult with an advanced solid tumor such as melanoma, head and neck, liver or kidney cancer. This chain connects TRBV18 to TRBJ2-3; weak D call: TRBD1 (6 bases). This CDR3 is CASSPPRGSDTQYF. The CDR3 coding sequence is TGTGCCAGCTCACCACCGAGGGGGTCGGATACGCAGTATTTT.